This is a list of T cell receptor beta chains from one sample in a study of blood T cell repertoires in COVID-19. Profiling relied on immunoSEQ multiplex PCR, and the TCRdb table lists in-frame clones only, not all of them. The table shows 440,000 or so clones, with around 89% occurring only once. Sequencing input: peripheral blood. All receptors derive from a woman between 35 and 50 years old with COVID-19, enrolled during active disease. CDR3s include the opening cysteine and the closing phenylalanine or tryptophan. A D gene is named only where the DNA matches it firmly. Part of the rows lack a size; the others show once, few, many or a class for expanded clones.

clone_size,d_call,j_call,v_call,cdr3_nt,cdr3_aa
.,TRBD1,TRBJ1-1,TRBV7-9,TGTGCCAGCAGCACAGGGACAGGATTTTCTGGGAGCACTGAAGCTTTCTTT,CASSTGTGFSGSTEAFF
.,TRBD2,TRBJ2-1,TRBV6-5,TGTGCCAGCAGTTACGCGGGGGTGTGGAATGAGCAGTTCTTC,CASSYAGVWNEQFF
.,.,TRBJ2-2,TRBV3-1/TRBV3-2,TGTGCCAGCACAATGAGAAACACCGGGGAGCTGTTTTTT,CASTMRNTGELFF
.,.,TRBJ1-1,TRBV5-1,TGCGCCAGCAGCCTGGACAGTGGGAACACTGAAGCTTTCTTT,CASSLDSGNTEAFF
.,.,TRBJ1-1,TRBV27,TGTGCCAGCAGTTTATCTGGCAGGGAAGCTTTCTTT,CASSLSGREAFF
.,TRBD1,TRBJ1-5,TRBV19,TGTGCCAGTAGTATGTGGACAGGGAACGATCAGCCCCAGCATTTT,CASSMWTGNDQPQHF
.,TRBD2,TRBJ2-1,TRBV6-5,TGTGCCAGCGGTCTTAGCGGGAGCGATGAGCAGTTCTTC,CASGLSGSDEQFF
.,.,TRBJ2-7,TRBV7-2,TGTGCCAGCAGCTTACAGGGCAAGGGCCTCTACGAGCAGTACTTC,CASSLQGKGLYEQYF
.,TRBD2,TRBJ2-2,TRBV6-6,TGTGCCAGCAGCTTGACCGGGACTAGCGAAAAGAGAAACACCGGGGAGCTGTTTTTT,CASSLTGTSEKRNTGELFF
.,.,TRBJ2-2,TRBV19,TGTGCCAGTAGTCCGGGCGGGGAGCTGTTTTTT,CASSPGGELFF
.,TRBD2,TRBJ2-3,TRBV4-2,TGTGCCAGCAGCCGCCCGGGCTACGGGGGGGCCAGCACAGATACGCAGTATTTT,CASSRPGYGGASTDTQYF
.,TRBD2,TRBJ2-1,TRBV28,TGTGCCAGCAGTCGTACAGCGGGAGTTAGGATTGAGCAGTTCTTC,CASSRTAGVRIEQFF
.,.,TRBJ1-3,TRBV6-6,TGTGCCAGCACCGAGGAAGCCTCTGGAAACACCATATATTTT,CASTEEASGNTIYF
.,.,TRBJ2-6,TRBV14,TGTGCCAGCAGCCAGAACACTGGGGCCAACGTCCTGACTTTC,CASSQNTGANVLTF
.,TRBD1,TRBJ1-2,TRBV5-1,TGCGCCAGCAGCTTACAGGGGTTTGACTATGGCTACACCTTC,CASSLQGFDYGYTF
.,.,TRBJ1-1,TRBV7-3,TGTGCCAGCAGCCCGACAGGCTTGAACACTGAAGCTTTCTTT,CASSPTGLNTEAFF
.,TRBD1,TRBJ1-1,TRBV29-1,TGCAGCGCCACGTGGCAGGGGGAAGGAGACACTGAAGCTTTCTTT,CSATWQGEGDTEAFF
.,TRBD1,TRBJ1-1,TRBV30,TGTGCCTGGAGTGTAAGACAGGGGACATCAGCTTTCTTT,CAWSVRQGTSAFF
.,TRBD1,TRBJ1-1,TRBV5-1,TGCGCCAGCAGCTCGGACAGGGCGAACACTGAAGCTTTCTTT,CASSSDRANTEAFF
.,TRBD1,TRBJ1-5,TRBV10-3,TGTGCCATCAGTGATTCGACAGGGCGGGGAAGCAATCAGCCCCAGCATTTT,CAISDSTGRGSNQPQHF
.,TRBD1,TRBJ1-5,TRBV19,TGTGCCAGTAAGTTTTCAGGGGGTGATCAGCCCCAGCATTTT,CASKFSGGDQPQHF
.,.,TRBJ2-3,TRBV12-3/TRBV12-4,TGTGCCAGCAGTTTCGGGGGAGCAGATACGCAGTATTTT,CASSFGGADTQYF
few,TRBD1,TRBJ2-1,TRBV5-5,TGTGCCAGCAGCCCCCGTTTAACAGGGGCCTCCTACAATGAGCAGTTCTTC,CASSPRLTGASYNEQFF
.,TRBD2,TRBJ2-7,TRBV28,TGTGCCAGCAGTCTCCCGGCTAGCGGGGGAGACTACGAGCAGTACTTC,CASSLPASGGDYEQYF
once,.,TRBJ1-1,TRBV6-1,TGTGCCAGCAGTGGAGAACCGACTCTAGCCTACACTGAAGCTTTCTTT,CASSGEPTLAYTEAFF
.,TRBD1,TRBJ1-3,TRBV3-1/TRBV3-2,TGTGCCAGCAGCCAAGTACAGGGGCTGGACACCATATATTTT,CASSQVQGLDTIYF
.,.,TRBJ1-1,TRBV19,TGTGCCAGTACGAAAAGGGGTGTACTTGGGGCTTCCGAAGCTTTCTTT,CASTKRGVLGASEAFF
.,.,TRBJ1-5,TRBV30,TGTGCCTGGAGTGAGAGTTATAGCAATCAGCCCCAGCATTTT,CAWSESYSNQPQHF
.,.,TRBJ1-6,TRBV11-2,TGTGCCAGCAGCTTACCAGGGCAGGTGAATTCACCCCTCCACTTT,CASSLPGQVNSPLHF
.,.,TRBJ1-2,TRBV19,TGTGCCAGTAACAGGGACCCGAACTATGGCTACACCTTC,CASNRDPNYGYTF
.,TRBD2,TRBJ2-1,TRBV6-5,TGTGCCAGCAGTTACCCTGGGGGGGGGCAGTTCTTC,CASSYPGGGQFF
.,.,TRBJ2-7,TRBV4-2,TGTGCCAGCAGCCAGACGGGACTCTCTATGAACGAGCAGTACTTC,CASSQTGLSMNEQYF
.,TRBD2,TRBJ2-2,TRBV6-4,TGTGCCAGCAGTGACTCAAGCGGGGGGGCGAACACCGGGGAGCTGTTTTTT,CASSDSSGGANTGELFF
.,TRBD1,TRBJ1-1,TRBV7-2,TGTGCCAGCAGCCATGGGACAGCCGAGAACACTGAAGCTTTCTTT,CASSHGTAENTEAFF
few,.,TRBJ1-1,TRBV5-5,TGTGCCAGCAGCTTACGGGGTCGAGTATTTGGCACTGAAGCTTTCTTT,CASSLRGRVFGTEAFF
.,.,TRBJ2-5,TRBV5-1,TGCGCCAGCAGCTTGGAACAAATCCAAGAGACCCAGTACTTC,CASSLEQIQETQYF
.,TRBD1,TRBJ2-7,TRBV5-1,TGCGCCAGCAGCCCACAGGGGGCGTCAGGGGAGCAGTACTTC,CASSPQGASGEQYF
.,TRBD1,TRBJ1-2,TRBV25-1,TGTGCCAGCAGTGCCGCTGGGGACAGTCTATATGGCTACACCTTC,CASSAAGDSLYGYTF
.,TRBD1,TRBJ1-2,TRBV10-3,TGTGCCATCACTCAACAGGGGGCTCGGGGCTACACCTTC,CAITQQGARGYTF
.,TRBD1,TRBJ2-2,TRBV9,TGTGCCAGCAGCGTTAAACCGGGACAGGTATCCACCGGGGAGCTGTTTTTT,CASSVKPGQVSTGELFF
.,.,TRBJ1-2,TRBV5-1,TGCGCCAGCAGCCAGAACCAGGGTGGCTATGGCTACACCTTC,CASSQNQGGYGYTF
.,.,TRBJ1-4,TRBV5-4,TGTGCCAGCAGCTCCGAGACAGGAACTAATGAAAAACTGTTTTTT,CASSSETGTNEKLFF
few,.,TRBJ2-2,TRBV7-2,TGTGCCAGCAGCTTAGGGTCCAGGGGTTTGGTCACCGGGGAGCTGTTTTTT,CASSLGSRGLVTGELFF
.,TRBD1,TRBJ2-1,TRBV27,TGTGCCAGCAGTAACCAGCCCTGGGACAGTACTTACAATGAGCAGTTCTTC,CASSNQPWDSTYNEQFF
once,.,TRBJ1-2,TRBV4-1,TGCGCCAGCAGCCAGGCGACTGAAGGTTTTAACTATGGCTACACCTTC,CASSQATEGFNYGYTF
.,.,TRBJ1-2,TRBV12-3/TRBV12-4,TGTGCCAGCACTACCACAGGGTTTCTTGGCTACACCTTC,CASTTTGFLGYTF
.,.,TRBJ2-5,TRBV18,TGTGCCAGCTCACCACCGGGTTCCGAGAGGGAGACCCAGTACTTC,CASSPPGSERETQYF
few,.,TRBJ1-2,TRBV28,TGTGCCAGCAGTTTCTCCGCGGGAGGCTACACCTTC,CASSFSAGGYTF
.,TRBD1,TRBJ1-1,TRBV28,TGTGCCACTCTGGGGCACAGGGGGATGAACACTGAAGCTTTCTTT,CATLGHRGMNTEAFF
few,TRBD1,TRBJ1-5,TRBV5-6,TGTGCCAGCAGCCGGACAGGGCGAAGCAATCAGCCCCAGCATTTT,CASSRTGRSNQPQHF
.,TRBD1,TRBJ1-2,TRBV30,TGTGCCTGGAGGCGGACAGGGAAGTTCGTGGCTAACTATGGCTACACCTTC,CAWRRTGKFVANYGYTF
.,.,TRBJ2-2,TRBV28,TGTGCCAGCAGTTCGGACAGCAACACCGGGGAGCTGTTTTTT,CASSSDSNTGELFF